A single sample is the source of the 9 T cell receptor beta chains below, sequenced in a study of blood T cell repertoires in COVID-19. Method: immunoSEQ multiplex PCR; TCRdb's copy keeps in-frame clones and lacks some. The table lists roughly 180,000 clones, about 80% of them singletons. The sequencing sample was made of peripheral blood. These receptors all come from a woman between 50 and 59 years old with active or convalescent COVID-19.

V usage is TRBV5-1 and J usage is TRBJ2-7, with 10 bases that match TRBD2. This CDR3 is built from 15 residues. Germline-derived CDR1 and CDR2 are SGHRS and YFSETQ. Germline trimming cut 1 base from V and 3 bases from J; bases unmatched to any gene: 4. CDR3 nucleotide sequence: TGCGCCAGCAGCTTGACTAGCGGGGAGTACTACGAGCAGTACTTC. Residues: CASSLTSGEYYEQYF.

V is TRBV5-6 and J is TRBJ2-7; 8 bases align to TRBD1. CDR1 and CDR2 (germline): SGHDT, YYEEEE. Trimming at V came to 3 bases and at J to 3 bases, leaving 8 bases not matched to a gene. This CDR3 region has 15 residues. The CDR3, as DNA: TGTGCCAGCAGCTACGGGACAGGTGAACTCTACGAGCAGTACTTC. Residues: CASSYGTGELYEQYF.

The chain combines TRBV28 with TRBJ2-5; D is undetermined. V shed 7 bases and J shed 1 base, with 7 bases lying between them. CDR1 MDHEN and CDR2 SYDVKM come from the germline V gene. The CDR3 length is 12 residues. The CDR3 loop is CASKHTQETQYF. The CDR3, as DNA: TGTGCCAGCAAACATACCCAAGAGACCCAGTACTTC.

The chain is built from TRBV5-6 and TRBJ1-2, with TRBD1 matching over 8 bases. The CDR3 is 14 amino acids. V shed 4 bases, J shed 3 bases, and the junction held 5 bases outside the gene matches. Germline values: CDR1 SGHDT, CDR2 YYEEEE. CDR3 coding DNA: TGTGCCAGCAGCCGGACAGGGAATGACTATGGCTACACCTTC. This gives the protein CASSRTGNDYGYTF.

This clone was counted a few times. The V and J genes are TRBV7-2 and TRBJ2-5; tentative D call: TRBD2 (6 bases). The V gene lost 4 bases and the J gene lost 5 bases, with 14 bases spanning the gap. CDR1 is SGHTA, CDR2 FQGNSA, per germline. CDR3 length: 14 amino acids. The CDR3 here is CASSYQGGRETQYF. The CDR3 region has the DNA TGTGCCAGCAGCTATCAGGGAGGACGGGAGACCCAGTACTTC.

The rearrangement uses TRBV11-3 and TRBJ2-1, with D perhaps matching TRBD1 (6 bases). The V end was cut by 5 bases, the J end by 0 bases, with 11 bases between. This CDR3 is 15 amino acids long. CDR1 and CDR2 from the germline V gene are SGHNT and YENEEA. The CDR3 region has the DNA TGTGCCAGCAGCCGAGGGGGTAGCTCCTACAATGAGCAGTTCTTC. It encodes CASSRGGSSYNEQFF.

This clone showed up just once. V is TRBV7-9 and J is TRBJ2-3; TRBD2 matches 15 bases. Per germline, CDR1 SEHNR and CDR2 FQNEAQ (reference sequence). Trimming removed 6 bases from V and 5 bases from J; junction bases left unmatched: 6. The CDR3 loop spans 16 amino acids. The CDR3 DNA reads as TGTGCCAGCAGTACTGGACTAGCGGGGGGGCTAGATACGCAGTATTTT. Translating gives CASSTGLAGGLDTQYF.

The J gene is TRBJ2-1, the V gene TRBV14; D is undetermined. V lost 0 bases and J lost 5, with 8 bases in between. Germline V CDR1 and CDR2: SGHDN, FVKESK. This CDR3 spans 14 amino acids. CDR3 sequence: CASSQELRHNEQFF. The CDR3 DNA reads TGTGCCAGCAGCCAAGAGTTGCGTCACAATGAGCAGTTCTTC.

The CDR3, as DNA: TGTGCCAGCAGTTACCACCAGGACAGCATCTACGAGCAGTACTTC. Translated, it gives CASSYHQDSIYEQYF. This rearrangement joins TRBV6-5 to TRBJ2-7; D might be TRBD1 (6 bases). CDR1 MNHEY and CDR2 SVGAGI come from the germline V gene. The CDR3 is 15 amino acids. Deletions cut 2 bases from V and 3 bases from J, with 14 bases between.